This T cell receptor beta chain was recovered during a study of molecular identifiers for immune sequencing clone quantification. General observations from the study: Spiked TCR RNA from one Jurkat cell reportedly showed up when mixed among 850,000 to 1,000,000 naive cells. In naive cells, clones above 20 RNA copies held under 1% of molecules, whereas in effector cells they held over 97%. Identical barcode-sharing TCR molecules could lead to underestimated sizes for highly expanded clones.

Listed TCR primers and previously described methods were used for bulk TCR libraries. Via MiXCR, TCRdb re-called the PCR reads, giving one row per CDR3 protein. The sample lists 600,000 to 650,000 distinct CDR3 sequences, approximately 20% occurring once. With regard to this clonotype: What it binds is not known.

This CDR3 spans 16 amino acids. V was clipped by 4 bases and J by 0 bases; unmatched bases: 7. CDR1 MNHEY and CDR2 SMNVEV come from the germline V gene (reference sequence). The chain recombines TRBV27 with TRBJ2-3, with 7 nucleotides matching TRBD1. Sequenced: naive CD8+ T cells from blood, with Jurkat cell RNA spiked in. Sample subset: FACS-sorted CD8+CD4-CCR7+CD45RA+ naive T cells. This receptor was obtained from a human donor in good health. Some libraries in this study had Jurkat cell RNA spiked in. The CDR3 nucleotides are TGTGCCAGCAGTTCCTTGGGACAGATCAGCACAGATACGCAGTATTTT. Translated, it gives CASSSLGQISTDTQYF.